This entry concerns a single T cell receptor beta chain. The record originates from a study of shared clonotypes between healthy human individuals. Sequenced by immunoSEQ multiplex PCR; TCRdb stores in-frame clones only, minus some. The sample contains about 2,500,000 clones, around nine tenths of which appear only once. This CDR3 spans 13 amino acids. The germline CDR1 and CDR2 sequences are SGHVS and FNYEAQ. V dropped 3 bases and J dropped 3 bases, with 8 bases sitting between them. The sequencing sample was made of naive CD4+ T cells sorted from blood. Specified subset: CD45RA+ positively selected. The chain uses TRBV7-6 and TRBJ2-5; maybe TRBD2 (5 bases). The sequence derives from a man between 18 and 29 years old in good health. The CDR3 protein is CASSFRGKETQYF. CDR3 nucleotide sequence: TGTGCCAGCAGCTTCCGGGGAAAAGAGACCCAGTACTTC.